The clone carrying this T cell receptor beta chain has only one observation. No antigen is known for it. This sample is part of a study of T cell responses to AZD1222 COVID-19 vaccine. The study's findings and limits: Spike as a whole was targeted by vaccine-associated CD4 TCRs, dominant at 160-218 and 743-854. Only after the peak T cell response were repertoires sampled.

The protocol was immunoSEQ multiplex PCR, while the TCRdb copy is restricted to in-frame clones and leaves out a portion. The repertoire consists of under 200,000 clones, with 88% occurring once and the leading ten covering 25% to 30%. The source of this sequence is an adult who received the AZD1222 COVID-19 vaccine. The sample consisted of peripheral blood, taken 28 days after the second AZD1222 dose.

The CDR3 bases are TGTGCCAGCAGCGATCCGGGCCCAACTAATGAAAAACTGTTTTTT. This encodes CASSDPGPTNEKLFF. The rearrangement uses TRBV28 and TRBJ1-4; D uncertain. V lost 6 bases to trimming and J lost 0 bases, with 11 bases between them. Germline CDR1 and CDR2: MDHEN and SYDVKM. The CDR3 loop spans 15 amino acids.